Listed below are T cell receptor beta chains from one sample, sequenced in a study of blood T cells in healthy people across ages. One entry per CDR3 protein, called by TCRdb with MiXCR from the 5' RACE reads. The sample contains about 1.6 million distinct CDR3 sequences, 34% of which appear only once. The specimen sequenced was blood. Every receptor here comes from a woman in her thirties in good health. The CDR3 runs from the conserved cysteine through the conserved F or W. A D gene is named only where the DNA matches it firmly. Size values are once, few and many counts, or a class for expanded clones, and some rows have none.

d_call clone_size j_call v_call cdr3_nt cdr3_aa
TRBD1 . TRBJ1-5 TRBV18 TGTGCCAGCTCGCCCGGGACAGGGGCCGTCAGCAATCAGCCCCAGCATTTT CASSPGTGAVSNQPQHF
. once TRBJ2-2 TRBV5-1 TGCGCCAGCAATCCGGGACTTTCGAACACCGGGGAGCTGTTTTTT CASNPGLSNTGELFF
. few TRBJ2-1 TRBV6-2/TRBV6-3 TGTGCCAGCAGCCCCTGGCGGGGCCAGAACAATGAGCAGTTCTTC CASSPWRGQNNEQFF
. . TRBJ2-3 TRBV27 TGTGCCAGCAGGCCCCATAGCACAGATACGCAGTATTTT CASRPHSTDTQYF
. . TRBJ2-5 TRBV10-3 TGTGCCATCAGTGAGGGGTCTCCAGAGACCCGGTACTTC CAISEGSPETRYF
. . TRBJ1-1 TRBV20-1 TGCAGTGCTAGACCCCAAGACAGACACACTGAAGCTTTCTTT CSARPQDRHTEAFF
TRBD2 . TRBJ2-2 TRBV6-6 TGTGCCGCATGCGCGGGGGTGAAGGTCGGGGGCGGGGAGCTGTTTTTT CAACAGVKVGGGELFF
. . TRBJ2-5 TRBV20-1 TGCAGTGTGAACACACGCCTAGAGACCCAGTACTTC CSVNTRLETQYF
TRBD2 few TRBJ2-5 TRBV29-1 TGCAGCGCTGGCCCTAGCGGAGAGACCCAGTACTTC CSAGPSGETQYF
. few TRBJ2-1 TRBV5-1 TGCGCCAGCAGCCCCCCGGTGACCGGGGGAAATGAGCAGTTCTTC CASSPPVTGGNEQFF
TRBD1 few TRBJ1-1 TRBV4-1 TGCGCCAGCAGCCTCCGGGACAGGGGTGAAGCTTTCTTT CASSLRDRGEAFF
TRBD1 . TRBJ2-1 TRBV3-1 TGTGCCAGCAGCCCCCAGGGGGTATCCTACAATGAGCAGTTCTTC CASSPQGVSYNEQFF
TRBD1 . TRBJ2-1 TRBV6-4 TGTGCCAGCGGTTCCCAGGGGGCTCCCGGAAATGAGCAGTTCTTC CASGSQGAPGNEQFF
TRBD2 few TRBJ2-5 TRBV9 TGTGCCAGCAGCGCCGGGGGACTAGCGGGGGGTCCCGAGACCCAGTACTTC CASSAGGLAGGPETQYF
TRBD1 . TRBJ1-6 TRBV11-2 TGTGCCAGCAGCTTCCTCCCGGGACAGTTGGATTCACCCCTCCACTTT CASSFLPGQLDSPLHF
. . TRBJ2-3 TRBV7-9 TGTGCCAGCGGGCGGACAAGTAGGGATTCAGATACGCAGTATTTT CASGRTSRDSDTQYF
. . TRBJ1-1 TRBV21-1 TGTGCCAGCAGCGACCGGGACAGGGGAGAGGCTTTCTTT CASSDRDRGEAFF
. many TRBJ2-5 TRBV4-1 TGCGCCAGCAGCCAAGTTGTAAAAGAGACCCAGTACTTC CASSQVVKETQYF
. few TRBJ2-3 TRBV29-1 TGCAGCGTAGATGACAAGGTGGATACGCAGTATTTT CSVDDKVDTQYF
. . TRBJ1-2 TRBV10-3 TGTGCCATCAGTGACCCTCTCTATGGCTACACCTTC CAISDPLYGYTF
TRBD1 few TRBJ2-3 TRBV10-3 TGTGCCATCAGTGAACACAGGGGTGGCACAGATACGCAGTATTTT CAISEHRGGTDTQYF
TRBD2 . TRBJ2-1 TRBV13 TGTGCCAGCAGCTTAGTAGCGGGAGGGGTTGACAATGAGCAGTTCTTC CASSLVAGGVDNEQFF
. . TRBJ2-2 TRBV5-5 TGTGCCAGCAGCTTTGGTCCGACGCCCGGGGAGCTGTTTTTT CASSFGPTPGELFF
TRBD1 . TRBJ1-2 TRBV10-3 TGTGCCATCAGCGTCGGGACAGGGGCGAACAACTATGGCTACACCTTC CAISVGTGANNYGYTF
TRBD1 many TRBJ2-1 TRBV13 TGTGCCAGCAGCCCGACAGGGCACAATGAGCAGTTCTTC CASSPTGHNEQFF
TRBD1 few TRBJ2-5 TRBV7-2 TGTGCCAGCAGCTTAGTGGCAGGGGGCGTGCGGACCCAGTACTTC CASSLVAGGVRTQYF
TRBD1 few TRBJ2-6 TRBV7-6 TGTGCCAGCAGCTTAAGCGTCAGGGACAGGCTTATCTCAGGGGCCAACGTCCTGACTTTC CASSLSVRDRLISGANVLTF
TRBD1 . TRBJ1-2 TRBV15 TGTGCCACCGGATGCAGGGGGTATGGTGGCTACACCTTC CATGCRGYGGYTF
TRBD1 . TRBJ2-2 TRBV2 TGTGCCAGCAGTGAGTCGGGACAGGCGTCCGGGGAGCTGTTTTTT CASSESGQASGELFF
. . TRBJ1-5 TRBV30 TGTGCCAGGACTACAGGGAATCAGCCCCAGCATTTT CARTTGNQPQHF
. . TRBJ2-7 TRBV11-2 TGTACCAGCAGCTGGGGGCAGGGGGGAAGGTATGGCGAGCAGTACTTC CTSSWGQGGRYGEQYF
. . TRBJ2-1 TRBV7-2 TGTGCCAGCAGCTTAGTAGGAGGGCTGCCCTACAATGAGCAGTTCTTC CASSLVGGLPYNEQFF
TRBD2 few TRBJ2-7 TRBV20-1 TGCAGTGCCCCGCAGCGGGATTCCTACGAGCAGTACTTC CSAPQRDSYEQYF
. . TRBJ2-7 TRBV5-6 TGTGCCAGCAGCTTGGACGGGGCCAACTACGAGCAGTACTTC CASSLDGANYEQYF
. . TRBJ2-5 TRBV7-9 TGTGCCAGCAGCTTTCAGGGGCAAAAGGAGACCCAGTACTTC CASSFQGQKETQYF
TRBD2 . TRBJ2-3 TRBV6-2/TRBV6-3 TGTGCCAGCAGGACAGCGGGGGCCTCAGATACGCAGTATTTT CASRTAGASDTQYF
TRBD1 . TRBJ2-7 TRBV27 TGTGCCAGCACCCTACGGGGACAGGGACCCCACGAGCAGTACTTC CASTLRGQGPHEQYF
. few TRBJ2-7 TRBV4-1 TGCGCCAGCAGCCAACGGGTTCTTATCTACGAGCAGTACTTC CASSQRVLIYEQYF
. . TRBJ2-7 TRBV30 TGTGCCTGGAGCCGGACTGGCGAGCAGTACTTC CAWSRTGEQYF
. . TRBJ2-5 TRBV7-2 TGTGCCAGCAGCTTAGATTCAGGGGGAAGGAGGGAGCAGTACTTC CASSLDSGGRREQYF
TRBD2 many TRBJ2-7 TRBV5-1 TGCGCCAGCAGCTTGGAAGCGGGGCGGTACGAGCAGTACTTC CASSLEAGRYEQYF
. . TRBJ1-2 TRBV4-1 TGCGCCAGCAGCCAAGATCGGGCAGGGAAATATGGCTACACCTTC CASSQDRAGKYGYTF
. few TRBJ1-4 TRBV3-1 TGTGCCAGCAGCCTGTCGGACCGCGATAATGAAAAACTGTTTTTT CASSLSDRDNEKLFF
. few TRBJ1-1 TRBV5-1 TGCGCCAGTCACGGAACCAGGGAGGACACTGAAGCTTTCTTT CASHGTREDTEAFF
. few TRBJ1-5 TRBV27 TGTGCCAGCAAAACAGGGTTTCAGCCCCAGCATTTT CASKTGFQPQHF
. . TRBJ1-1 TRBV10-3 TGTGCCATCCGGCCCCTAAAGAACACTGAAGCTTTCTTT CAIRPLKNTEAFF